This T cell receptor beta chain was captured by sequencing in a study of T cell responses to AZD1222 COVID-19 vaccine (dated by TCRdb to 2020 to 2023). Context from the whole study: AZD1222 recipients whose second dose came at about 4 weeks and those whose second dose came at about 12 weeks were combined into one group, since spike-specific TCR depth and breadth did not differ between the two schedules. TCR sequencing covered fewer than 250 trial participants: around 210 given two doses of AZD1222 and 26 given two doses of MenACWY control vaccine. Trial participants were enrolled by age into subgroups of 18-55, 56-69 and 70-plus years, and about 150, 27 and 61 TCR-sequenced participants, respectively, were included in these subgroups.

The CDR3 regions of human TCRbeta chains were subjected to immunosequencing. The paper's processing steps were these. Repertoire TCRs were checked for matches against a reference library of SARS-CoV-2-specific TCRs that had been generated using the MIRA antigen-specificity platform. Breadth meant the fraction of unique TCRs that were SARS-CoV-2-associated, whereas depth meant the fraction of total T cells that were SARS-CoV-2-associated. Using the MIRA data, every spike-specific TCR was mapped to the spike region that the TCR reacted to and assigned to either a CD4 or a CD8 class. Log10-transformed breadth and depth values were compared by one-way ANOVA with Sidak's multiple comparisons tests. Drawn from immuneACCESS, this table holds only the in-frame rearrangements with V and J called that TCRdb kept. Clones are partly lost; checked studies trace under half to an unresolved V gene and leave the rest unexplained. V and J calls and clone size follow that table, whereas D and trimming were derived from the DNA. The sample table holds about 50,000 clones, of which about 83% were seen once. The top ten constitute around 6.6% of the sample.

What the time point label conveys for this sample: baseline before first vaccination. The vaccinee samples were drawn from two UK trials, COV001 and COV002, one of which was a single-blind randomized controlled phase 2/3 trial testing AZD1222 (ChAdOx1 nCoV-19) in healthy adults. For TCRbeta chain sequencing, PBMC samples from trial participants were taken at day 0 and at day 28 after the second dose. Paper-wide results and their limitations: Vaccine-associated CD4 TCRs spanned the whole spike protein, with dominant responses in regions 160-218 and 743-854. In the small 56-69-year group, the increase in depth fell short of significance, most likely because of low power. Nearly half of unique spike-specific TCRs reportedly recognized epitopes outside regions mutated in the B.1.351 and B.1.1.7 variants. After two AZD1222 doses, spike-specific TCR breadth and depth were significantly higher than at day 0 and than in MenACWY recipients. Only six AZD1222 recipients were SARS-CoV-2 seropositive at baseline, limiting conclusions about previously exposed vaccinees. Because no samples from the day 14 peak response were available, repertoires could be characterized only after the peak T cell response. Most participants were white British and females outnumbered males, and the authors suggested that clonal diversity may have been underestimated.

The CDR3 holds 15 amino acids from the cysteine to the phenylalanine. The read is trimmed to its CDR3 DNA, 45 bases read in frame from base 1. Reading the germline V gene gives CDR1 MNHEY and CDR2 SVGAGI. V is cut back by 0 bases and J by 4 bases, with 4 bases in the junction unmatched. Worth noting for this clone: It has no known antigen specificity. Base quality data are lacking; no much larger clone is found one base away.

This clonotype originated in an adult in good health. This sample comprised peripheral blood, obtained on day 0 of AZD1222 vaccination. The V and J genes are TRBV6-5 and TRBJ1-1; 8 junctional bases match TRBD1. The nucleotide sequence reads as follows: TGTGCCAGCAGTTACTCCAGGGGGCTGAGCACTGAAGCTTTCTTT. This translates into CASSYSRGLSTEAFF.